This entry lists 11 T cell receptor beta chains sequenced from one sample in a study of cytomegalovirus exposure and HLA in healthy donors. The protocol was immunoSEQ multiplex PCR, while the TCRdb copy is restricted to in-frame clones and leaves out a portion. The sample carries some 90,000 clones, 95% to 98% recorded once. The sequenced sample consisted of PBMCs. The receptors here all came from a man aged 18 to 35 in good health and CMV-seronegative.

The J gene is TRBJ2-5, the V gene TRBV27, with D possibly TRBD1 on 8 matching bases. Germline assignment: CDR1 MNHEY and CDR2 SMNVEV (reference sequence). This CDR3 comprises 15 residues. V was clipped by 5 bases and J by 4 bases, with 17 bases between them. The chain's CDR3 is CASSTLTGGGETQYF. The CDR3 coding sequence is TGTGCCAGCAGTACATTAACAGGGGGGGGAGAGACCCAGTACTTC.

This clone showed up just once. This chain uses TRBV19 with TRBJ2-3, with a weak D call TRBD1 (5 bases). V was cut by 6 bases and J by 0 bases, with 10 bases left in between. Germline values: CDR1 LNHDA, CDR2 SQIVND (reference sequence). The CDR3 sequence is 14 residues long. The CDR3 sequence: CASRRTLSTDTQYF. In DNA, the CDR3 is TGTGCCAGTAGAAGGACACTAAGCACAGATACGCAGTATTTT.

The CDR3 bases are TGTGCCAGCAGTGAAGTACAGGGATGGGAGCAGTACTTC. Encoded protein: CASSEVQGWEQYF. The chain employs TRBV2 and TRBJ2-7; weak D call: TRBD1 (6 bases). CDR3 length equals 13 residues. Trimming stripped 1 base from V and 7 bases from J, with 11 bases between. From germline, CDR1 is SNHLY and CDR2 FYNNEI.

The CDR3 is CASSLNAGMNTEAFF. The CDR3 DNA reads TGTGCCAGCAGCTTGAATGCGGGGATGAACACTGAAGCTTTCTTT. This rearrangement joins TRBV5-4 to TRBJ1-1, with D hard to call. CDR1 and CDR2 (germline): SGHNT, YYREEE (reference sequence). CDR3 length: 15 residues. V lost 1 base, J lost 0 bases, and 10 bases lay in between.

This clone was observed a single time. This sequence joins TRBV13 and TRBJ1-2; TRBD1 agrees at 8 bases. This CDR3 has 12 residues. Germline-derived CDR1 and CDR2 are PRHDT and FYEKMQ (reference sequence). V gave up 4 bases and J gave up 10 bases; unmatched junction bases: 5. CDR3 coding DNA: TGTGCCAGCAGCTCATCAGGGGGCGCCTACACCTTC. This codes for CASSSSGGAYTF.

The count of this clone is one. The genes are TRBV29-1 and TRBJ2-2, with 7 bases lining up with TRBD2. Germline values: CDR1 SQVTM, CDR2 ANQGSEA. V lost 0 bases, J lost 6 bases, and 10 bases stayed unmatched. This CDR3 contains 16 residues. The CDR3 reads CSVEDPKGLSAGELFF. The DNA for the CDR3 is TGCAGCGTTGAAGATCCGAAGGGACTATCAGCCGGGGAGCTGTTTTTT.

The chain uses TRBV30 and TRBJ1-5, with TRBD1 as a possible D gene (6 bases). Trimming removed 0 bases from V and 0 bases from J, with 18 bases in between. Per the germline V gene, CDR1 is GTSNPN and CDR2 is SVGIG (reference sequence). The length of the CDR3 is 18 residues. CDR3 sequence reads: CAWSVGGTPPYSNQPQHF. For the CDR3, the DNA is TGTGCCTGGAGTGTTGGTGGGACACCTCCCTATAGCAATCAGCCCCAGCATTTT.

The CDR3 sequence: CASSGEREGLADYNEQFF. The CDR3 coding sequence is TGTGCCAGCAGTGGGGAACGCGAGGGACTAGCGGATTACAATGAGCAGTTCTTC. This chain links TRBV6-1 with TRBJ2-1; 11 bases agree with TRBD2. The CDR3 runs 18 residues. Looked up from germline, CDR1 is MNHNS and CDR2 is SASEGT. With 4 bases clipped from V and 4 bases from J, the junction kept 12 bases outside the gene matches.

This chain joins TRBV10-3 and TRBJ1-1; TRBD1 aligns across 9 bases. The CDR3 has 14 amino acids. Germline V gene sequence: CDR1 ENHRY, CDR2 SYGVKD. Unmatched junction bases numbered 4, after V lost 4 bases and J lost 4 bases. CDR3 amino acids: CAISVDRGSTEAFF. The CDR3 bases are TGTGCCATCAGTGTGGACAGGGGAAGCACTGAAGCTTTCTTT.

This clone has a single count. The J gene is TRBJ1-5, the V gene TRBV5-8; 7 bases fit TRBD1. The V gene end was trimmed by 6 bases and the J gene end by 1 base; junction bases not matched to a gene: 10. Germline-derived CDR1 and CDR2 are SGHTS and YDEGEE. This CDR3 is built from 16 residues. CDR3 coding DNA: TGTGCCAGCACCTCTCGGGACAGTAGGAGCAATCAGCCCCAGCATTTT. Protein: CASTSRDSRSNQPQHF. Full variable domain (outside the CDR3, taken from reference TRBV5-8 and TRBJ1-5): EAGVTQSPTHLIKTRGQQATLRCSPISGHTSVYWYQQALGLGLQFLLWYDEGEERNRGNFPPRFSGRQFPNYSSELNVNALELEDSALYLCASTSRDSRSNQPQHFGDGTRLSIL.

This clone was detected once. V is TRBV30 and J is TRBJ1-2, with a tentative D call TRBD1 (6 bases). Trimming took 3 bases from V and 7 from J, leaving 18 bases between them. The CDR3 consists of 14 residues. The germline V gene has CDR1 GTSNPN and CDR2 SVGIG (reference sequence). The CDR3 coding sequence is TGTGCCTGGAGCGACTTGCAGGGGCCGGTTGGCTACACCTTC. It yields the protein CAWSDLQGPVGYTF.